Listed below are T cell receptor beta chains from one sample, sequenced in a study of quantifying T cell responses using KT2 cells. Via MiXCR, TCRdb re-called the UMI-ligation and nested PCR reads, giving one row per CDR3 protein. The sample has 30,000 or so distinct CDR3 sequences; 7.3% are singletons. Sequenced input: PBMCs spiked with cells of the T cell clone KT2. The source is a human donor. The CDR3 runs from the conserved cysteine through the conserved F or W. The D gene is left open where the match is weak. Size tells how often a clone was seen (once, few, many) or the class of an expanded clone, and some rows leave it out.

d_gene: TRBD1
j_gene: TRBJ1-5
v_gene: TRBV6-1
abundance: many
CDR3nt: TGTGCCAGCAGGACAGGGGGGTTCGATCAGCCCCAGCATTTT
CDR3aa: CASRTGGFDQPQHF

d_gene: NA
j_gene: TRBJ2-5
v_gene: TRBV11-2
abundance: many
CDR3nt: TGTGCCAGCAGCCGGACCGGACGGCCCGGAGAGACCCAGTACTTC
CDR3aa: CASSRTGRPGETQYF

d_gene: NA
j_gene: TRBJ1-1
v_gene: TRBV5-1
abundance: few
CDR3nt: TGCGCCAGCAGCTTGGCCTCTCGCTGGGACATGAACACTGAAGCTTTCTTT
CDR3aa: CASSLASRWDMNTEAFF

d_gene: NA
j_gene: TRBJ1-6
v_gene: TRBV27
abundance: many
CDR3nt: TGTGCCAGCAGTTTAGGGGCAGGCTCACCCCTCCACTTT
CDR3aa: CASSLGAGSPLHF

d_gene: NA
j_gene: TRBJ1-1
v_gene: TRBV4-1
abundance: many
CDR3nt: TGCGCCAGCAGCCCACACGTGGAGGGGGCTGAAGCTTTCTTT
CDR3aa: CASSPHVEGAEAFF

d_gene: NA
j_gene: TRBJ1-1
v_gene: TRBV5-1
abundance: many
CDR3nt: TGCGCCAGCAGCTTATCGACACAGAACACTGAAGCTTTCTTT
CDR3aa: CASSLSTQNTEAFF

d_gene: NA
j_gene: TRBJ1-5
v_gene: TRBV12-3/TRBV12-4
abundance: many
CDR3nt: TGTGCCAGCAGGGGGCCTACTGCGGGGCAGCCCCAGCATTTT
CDR3aa: CASRGPTAGQPQHF

d_gene: NA
j_gene: TRBJ2-3
v_gene: TRBV3-1
abundance: NA
CDR3nt: TGTGCCAGCAGCCAAGCCCCCCGATCAGATACGCAGTATTTT
CDR3aa: CASSQAPRSDTQYF

d_gene: NA
j_gene: TRBJ2-2
v_gene: TRBV7-6
abundance: many
CDR3nt: TGTGCCAGCAGCTCAGACCTAAACACCGGGGAGCTGTTTTTT
CDR3aa: CASSSDLNTGELFF

d_gene: NA
j_gene: TRBJ2-2
v_gene: TRBV19
abundance: many
CDR3nt: TGTGCCAGTAGTATCTTTTTCACCGGGGAGCTGTTTTTT
CDR3aa: CASSIFFTGELFF

d_gene: NA
j_gene: TRBJ1-1
v_gene: TRBV18
abundance: many
CDR3nt: TGTGCCAGCTCACCACGGGCAGGGATCACTGAAGCTTTCTTT
CDR3aa: CASSPRAGITEAFF

d_gene: NA
j_gene: TRBJ1-1
v_gene: TRBV6-2/TRBV6-3
abundance: many
CDR3nt: TGTGCCAGCAGTTACATTACGTCGGCAACTGAAGCTTTCTTT
CDR3aa: CASSYITSATEAFF

d_gene: TRBD1
j_gene: TRBJ2-5
v_gene: TRBV30
abundance: many
CDR3nt: TGTGCCGGCTCCCGGGGCAGGGGGCAAGAGACCCAGTACTTC
CDR3aa: CAGSRGRGQETQYF

d_gene: TRBD1
j_gene: TRBJ1-1
v_gene: TRBV30
abundance: few
CDR3nt: TGTGCCTGGAGGGGGACAGCCGTCATGAACACTGAAGCTTTCTTT
CDR3aa: CAWRGTAVMNTEAFF

d_gene: NA
j_gene: TRBJ2-7
v_gene: TRBV24-1
abundance: few
CDR3nt: TGTGCCACCGAAAACGGACAGACATACGAGCAGTACTTC
CDR3aa: CATENGQTYEQYF

d_gene: NA
j_gene: TRBJ2-1
v_gene: TRBV6-4
abundance: few
CDR3nt: TGTGCCAGCAGTGGCGGGTTGGGGGAGATCGATGAGCAGTTCTTC
CDR3aa: CASSGGLGEIDEQFF

d_gene: NA
j_gene: TRBJ2-7
v_gene: TRBV20-1
abundance: NA
CDR3nt: TGCAGTGCTGGTGTACGGGCCTACGAGCAGTACTTC
CDR3aa: CSAGVRAYEQYF

d_gene: TRBD1
j_gene: TRBJ1-3
v_gene: TRBV6-5
abundance: NA
CDR3nt: TGTGCCAGCAGTTACTCCGGGACAGGGGGCTCGAATACTGGAAACACCATATATTTT
CDR3aa: CASSYSGTGGSNTGNTIYF

d_gene: NA
j_gene: TRBJ2-1
v_gene: TRBV25-1
abundance: many
CDR3nt: TGTGCCAGCAGTGGACTCGGTAGCGTCAATGAGCAGTTCTTC
CDR3aa: CASSGLGSVNEQFF

d_gene: TRBD2
j_gene: TRBJ2-1
v_gene: TRBV20-1
abundance: few
CDR3nt: TGCAGTGCTAGCTCTATTGGGACTAGCGGGCCCAACAATGAGCAGTTCTTC
CDR3aa: CSASSIGTSGPNNEQFF

d_gene: NA
j_gene: TRBJ2-6
v_gene: TRBV18
abundance: many
CDR3nt: TGTGCCAGCTCACCCATCTCTGGGGCCAACGTCCTGACTTTC
CDR3aa: CASSPISGANVLTF

d_gene: TRBD1
j_gene: TRBJ1-3
v_gene: TRBV2
abundance: few
CDR3nt: TGTGCCAGCAGTTCATTCAGGGGGATCTCTGGAAACACCATATATTTT
CDR3aa: CASSSFRGISGNTIYF

d_gene: NA
j_gene: TRBJ1-5
v_gene: TRBV19
abundance: many
CDR3nt: TGTGCCAGTAGTAGAAATAAGGGGAAGAATCAGCCCCAGCATTTT
CDR3aa: CASSRNKGKNQPQHF

d_gene: NA
j_gene: TRBJ1-1
v_gene: TRBV7-8
abundance: many
CDR3nt: TGTGCCAGCAGCCAAGGGGACCCCAAAGCTTTCTTT
CDR3aa: CASSQGDPKAFF

d_gene: TRBD2
j_gene: TRBJ2-7
v_gene: TRBV7-8
abundance: few
CDR3nt: TGTGCCAGCAGCCCAGACAGAGTAGCGGGGATCTACGAGCAGTACTTC
CDR3aa: CASSPDRVAGIYEQYF

d_gene: TRBD1
j_gene: TRBJ2-3
v_gene: TRBV6-4
abundance: many
CDR3nt: TGTGCCAGCAGCCCGACAGGGTCGCCCCTAGATACGCAGTATTTT
CDR3aa: CASSPTGSPLDTQYF

d_gene: NA
j_gene: TRBJ1-1
v_gene: TRBV5-1
abundance: few
CDR3nt: TGCGCCAGCAGCCCCACGACAGGAATGAACACTGAAGCTTTCTTT
CDR3aa: CASSPTTGMNTEAFF

d_gene: TRBD2
j_gene: TRBJ2-7
v_gene: TRBV4-2
abundance: many
CDR3nt: TGTGCCAGCAGCCAAGATCTAGCGGGAGGACACTACGAGCAGTACTTC
CDR3aa: CASSQDLAGGHYEQYF

d_gene: TRBD2
j_gene: TRBJ2-3
v_gene: TRBV27
abundance: many
CDR3nt: TGTGCCAGCAGTTACAGCGGGAAGGGTACGCAGTATTTT
CDR3aa: CASSYSGKGTQYF